This T cell receptor beta chain was captured by sequencing in a study of T cells after yellow fever vaccination. General study results and limits: Abundant clonotypes (contaminants from the bulk population) could be present in FACS-sorted repertoires.

Comment on this clonotype: Its antigen remains unidentified.

For TCR, cDNA came from 5'RACE template switching, which added a universal primer site and UMIs. Each CDR3 protein gets one entry after TCRdb re-called the 5' RACE reads with MiXCR. The sample lists more than 80,000 distinct CDR3 sequences; approximately 6.3% were seen once. This TCR was recovered from a young man who received the YFV17D yellow fever vaccine. This specimen was CD8+ T cells sorted from PBMCs, taken 10 days after the yellow fever booster vaccination.

Here the CDR3 reads CASSPGDSLTYTGELFF. CDR3 DNA: TGTGCCAGTAGTCCAGGGGACAGCCTTACGTACACCGGGGAGCTGTTTTTT. The chain carries TRBV19 and TRBJ2-2, with TRBD1 matching over 7 bases. Germline V CDR1 and CDR2: LNHDA, SQIVND (reference sequence). The V segment lost 5 bases and the J segment 3 bases; nucleotides outside the gene matches: 12. CDR3 size: 17 residues.